The 25 T cell receptor beta chains listed next were all sequenced from one sample in a study of identical twins (TCRdb year 2016). The protocol used for the library was 5' RACE. Data came from an Illumina HiSeq 2000. The raw public reads went through TCRdb reprocessing: fastp at Q25, MiXCR clone calling, in-frame beta chains kept. All rows with the same CDR3 protein become a single entry with the most common DNA and genes. This sample lists some 190,000 distinct CDR3 sequences; around a sixth were detected once. Clones ranked in the top ten supply 35% to 50% of the sample. These sequences were also reported in another study, on T cells expressing NK-cell markers.

Sequenced: CD8+ T cells sorted from blood. The receptor source for this set is a woman under 30 in good health.

This clonotype was counted between two and nine times. V and J are TRBV9 and TRBJ2-3; 8 bases match TRBD1. Germline trimming cut 4 bases from V and 2 bases from J; bases unmatched to any gene: 12. Germline V gene data show CDR1 as SGDLS and CDR2 as YYNGEE. This CDR3 is built from 17 residues. The CDR3 spells CASSPYSGTGSTDTQYF. The DNA of the CDR3 is TGTGCCAGCAGCCCCTACTCCGGGACAGGATCCACAGATACGCAGTATTTT.

The chain uses TRBV6-1 and TRBJ1-2; D not resolved. Trimming removed 8 bases at V and 8 bases at J, with 15 bases between. Germline V gene sequence: CDR1 MNHNS, CDR2 SASEGT. The CDR3 is made up of 12 amino acids. DNA for the CDR3: TGTGCCAGCTGCGCCGTTGAGAGCGGCTACACCTTC. Protein product: CASCAVESGYTF.

This chain joins TRBV3-1 and TRBJ2-1, with 15 positions matching TRBD2. Germline assignment: CDR1 LGHDT and CDR2 YNNKEL (reference sequence). V was pared by 5 bases and J by 9 bases, with 5 bases of the junction left unmatched. The CDR3 spans 15 residues. The CDR3 reads CASSGLAGGRGEQFF. The CDR3 DNA is TGTGCCAGCAGCGGACTAGCGGGGGGGCGAGGTGAGCAGTTCTTC.

The chain combines TRBV27 with TRBJ2-5; D might be TRBD1 (5 bases). The CDR3 consists of 13 residues. The V gene lost 3 bases and the J gene lost 5 bases, with 10 bases spanning the gap. Germline V gives CDR1 MNHEY, CDR2 SMNVEV (reference sequence). The CDR3 is CASSFGAIETQYF. The CDR3 DNA follows: TGTGCCAGCAGTTTTGGGGCGATTGAGACCCAGTACTTC.

On this clonotype itself: At one of its ends the junction is not consistent with the germline gene, which may arise from a read error. The chain carries TRBV3-1 and TRBJ2-1; D is undetermined. This CDR3 region has 13 residues. Germline CDR1 reads LGHDT; CDR2 reads YNNKEL (reference sequence). This CDR3 reads CATSSGSMYEQFF. DNA for the CDR3: TGTGCCACCAGCTCGGGTAGCATGTATGAGCAGTTCTTC.

This clonotype appeared a few times. The genes are TRBV6-5 and TRBJ2-2, with 7 bases fitting TRBD1. CDR1 is MNHEY, CDR2 SVGAGI, per germline. With 3 bases clipped from V and 3 bases from J, the junction kept 4 bases outside the gene matches. The CDR3 has 15 residues. The CDR3 spells CASSYFRGYTGELFF. CDR3 nucleotides: TGTGCCAGCAGTTATTTCAGGGGGTACACCGGGGAGCTGTTTTTT.

This clonotype was seen more than once but under ten times. The rearrangement joins TRBV27 to TRBJ2-7, with D possibly matching TRBD1 (5 bases). V was pared by 8 bases and J by 3 bases, with 8 bases between. This CDR3 comprises 11 residues. Germline V gives CDR1 MNHEY, CDR2 SMNVEV (reference sequence). CDR3 region: CASAQGYEQYF. The DNA for the CDR3 is TGTGCCAGCGCTCAGGGCTACGAGCAGTACTTC.

In this sample, this clonotype turned up many times. The chain carries TRBV7-2 and TRBJ2-3; D ambiguous. From germline, CDR1 is SGHTA and CDR2 FQGNSA. The CDR3 extends over 11 amino acids. The V gene lost 4 bases and the J gene lost 6 bases, with 5 bases spanning the gap. CDR3 sequence reads: CASSYGDTQYF. For the CDR3, the DNA is TGTGCCAGCAGCTACGGGGATACGCAGTATTTT.

The J gene is TRBJ2-7, the V gene TRBV7-2; D is ambiguous. The germline V gene encodes CDR1 SGHTA and CDR2 FQGNSA. Trimming left V 2 bases short and J 2 bases short, with 10 bases between. The CDR3 has 14 residues. CDR3: CASSLYGETYEQYF. DNA for the CDR3: TGTGCCAGCAGCTTATATGGGGAAACCTACGAGCAGTACTTC.

This clonotype has a count of ten or more. The CDR3 protein is CASRYDTTYEQYF. In DNA form, the CDR3 reads TGTGCCAGCAGATATGACACCACCTACGAGCAGTACTTC. The chain combines TRBV12-3 or TRBV12-4 with TRBJ2-7; D ambiguous. This CDR3 contains 13 residues. The V end was cut by 6 bases, the J end by 2 bases, with 11 bases between.

The J gene is TRBJ2-2, the V gene TRBV4-1; 11 bases align to TRBD1. The CDR3 contains 18 residues. V lost 1 base and J lost 7; bases outside the gene matches: 11. CDR1 is MGHRA, CDR2 YSYEKL, per germline. CDR3: CASSQVGAGTGGHGELFF. DNA of the CDR3: TGCGCCAGCAGCCAAGTCGGGGCAGGGACAGGGGGGCACGGGGAGCTGTTTTTT.

The sample holds many counts of this clonotype. This chain connects TRBV6-2 or TRBV6-3 to TRBJ2-7; tentative D call: TRBD1 (5 bases). CDR1 and CDR2 from the germline V gene are MNHEY and SVGEGT. The CDR3 contains 12 residues. Trimming took 4 bases from V and 4 from J, leaving 8 bases between them. In DNA form, the CDR3 reads TGTGCCAGCAGTTCGACAGCGTACGAGCAGTACTTC. Translating gives CASSSTAYEQYF.

This clonotype was seen repeatedly, ten times or more. The chain carries TRBV29-1 and TRBJ2-2; a weak D match, TRBD1 (5 bases). Trimming stripped 5 bases from V and 5 bases from J, with 6 bases between. The CDR3 extends over 11 amino acids. Germline V gene data show CDR1 as SQVTM and CDR2 as ANQGSEA. CDR3 residues: CSVRTTGELFF. The CDR3 coding sequence is TGCAGCGTTCGGACAACCGGGGAGCTGTTTTTT.

This clonotype appeared a few times. This chain joins TRBV6-2 or TRBV6-3 and TRBJ2-1, with D possibly being TRBD2 (6 bases). Trimming took off 7 bases at V and 2 bases at J, with 15 bases between the two ends. The CDR3 spans 15 residues. Germline loops: CDR1 MNHEY, CDR2 SVGEGT. CDR3 bases: TGTGCCAGCACCCGCCTTGCTAGCGCCTACAATGAGCAGTTCTTC. As protein: CASTRLASAYNEQFF.

The CDR3 nucleotides are TGCGCCAGCAGCCAGGGGCTTAGGCAGAAAGGATACTACGAGCAGTACTTC. Protein sequence: CASSQGLRQKGYYEQYF. The rearrangement joins TRBV4-3 to TRBJ2-7; D may be TRBD1 (5 bases). The CDR3 runs to 17 residues. Germline values: CDR1 LGHNA, CDR2 YSLEER. Trimming took 3 bases from V and 3 from J, leaving 21 bases between them.

The sample holds one count of this clonotype. The genes are TRBV4-3 and TRBJ1-1; D is undetermined. The CDR3 extends over 14 amino acids. Trimming left V 0 bases short and J 5 bases short, with 10 bases between. CDR1 LGHNA and CDR2 YSLEER come from the germline V gene. The CDR3 is CASSQDLGQTEAFF. CDR3 nucleotides: TGCGCCAGCAGCCAAGATCTCGGGCAAACTGAAGCTTTCTTT.

This clonotype was observed a handful of times. The V call is TRBV25-1, the J call TRBJ2-1; the match to TRBD1 covers 9 bases. This CDR3 has 14 amino acids. Trimming removed 6 bases from V and 1 base from J; junction bases left unmatched: 1. Germline V gene data show CDR1 as MGHDK and CDR2 as SYGVNS. The CDR3, as DNA: TGTGCCAGCAGGGACAGGGGTTCCTACAATGAGCAGTTCTTC. It is translated as CASRDRGSYNEQFF.

V and J are TRBV7-6 and TRBJ2-2, with D unclear. This CDR3 is 14 amino acids long. Germline V gives CDR1 SGHVS, CDR2 FNYEAQ. V lost 4 bases and J 6 bases, leaving 12 bases between the germline ends. CDR3 nucleotide sequence: TGTGCCAGCAGCTCAGAAATATATGCCGGGGAGCTGTTTTTT. Protein: CASSSEIYAGELFF.

This clonotype has more than one count but fewer than ten. The chain links TRBV7-2 to TRBJ2-7; D is uncertain. CDR3 length: 12 residues. V lost 4 bases, J lost 6 bases, and 10 bases lay in between. The germline V gene encodes CDR1 SGHTA and CDR2 FQGNSA. CDR3 DNA: TGTGCCAGCAGCTGGGGTACAGCCGAGCAGTACTTC. Translation gives CASSWGTAEQYF.

This clonotype was found many times. The chain has TRBV20-1 and TRBJ2-1; tentative D call: TRBD1 (5 bases). From germline, CDR1 is DFQATT and CDR2 SNEGSKA (reference sequence). The ends were cut back, 6 bases at V and 4 bases at J, with 13 bases in the middle. The CDR3 is made up of 13 amino acids. This CDR3 reads CSALRTNYNEQFF. The CDR3 nucleotides read TGCAGTGCGCTAAGGACAAATTACAATGAGCAGTTCTTC.

The V call is TRBV19, the J call TRBJ1-3; D remains unclear. V lost 3 bases to trimming and J lost 0 bases, with 9 bases between them. The CDR3 is made up of 15 amino acids. Germline V CDR1 and CDR2: LNHDA, SQIVND (reference sequence). CDR3 in DNA: TGTGCCAGTAGTATTGACGGCTCCTCTGGAAACACCATATATTTT. Its protein is CASSIDGSSGNTIYF.

This sequence joins TRBV4-3 and TRBJ2-7; perhaps TRBD1 as D (5 bases). The CDR3 loop spans 13 amino acids. Germline V CDR1 and CDR2: LGHNA, YSLEER. V was cut by 0 bases and J by 6 bases, with 9 bases left in between. This CDR3 is CASSQDRESEQYF. CDR3 in DNA: TGCGCCAGCAGCCAAGACAGGGAATCCGAGCAGTACTTC.

This clonotype was observed a few times. The chain joins TRBV2 to TRBJ2-7, with D perhaps matching TRBD2 (6 bases). The CDR3 covers 15 residues. Deletions cut 1 base from V and 1 base from J, with 11 bases between. Germline V gives CDR1 SNHLY, CDR2 FYNNEI. The CDR3 nucleotides are TGTGCCAGCAGTGAAGTTGGGCTAGCGTCCTACGAGCAGTACTTC. This codes for CASSEVGLASYEQYF.

The chain employs TRBV20-1 and TRBJ2-5; D unclear. The CDR3 extends over 13 amino acids. V was clipped by 0 bases and J by 2 bases, with 7 bases between them. Germline assignment: CDR1 DFQATT and CDR2 SNEGSKA (reference sequence). Here the CDR3 reads CSARDRMQETQYF. CDR3 nucleotides: TGCAGTGCTAGAGATCGGATGCAAGAGACCCAGTACTTC.

This clonotype was seen more than once but under ten times. V gene TRBV11-2 combines with J gene TRBJ2-7; D may be TRBD2 (6 bases). Trimming shortened V by 2 bases and J by 3 bases, and 11 bases separated the two germline ends. The CDR3 is made up of 14 amino acids. Germline CDR1 SGHAT, CDR2 FQNNGV. CDR3 sequence: CASSLPAGSYEQYF. CDR3 bases: TGTGCCAGCAGCTTACCAGCGGGTAGCTACGAGCAGTACTTC. The full variable domain, with the rest looked up from reference TRBV11-2 and TRBJ2-7, is EAGVAQSPRYKIIEKRQSVAFWCNPISGHATLYWYQQILGQGPKLLIQFQNNGVVDDSQLPKDRFSAERLKGVDSTLKIQPAKLEDSAVYLCASSLPAGSYEQYFGPGTRLTVT.